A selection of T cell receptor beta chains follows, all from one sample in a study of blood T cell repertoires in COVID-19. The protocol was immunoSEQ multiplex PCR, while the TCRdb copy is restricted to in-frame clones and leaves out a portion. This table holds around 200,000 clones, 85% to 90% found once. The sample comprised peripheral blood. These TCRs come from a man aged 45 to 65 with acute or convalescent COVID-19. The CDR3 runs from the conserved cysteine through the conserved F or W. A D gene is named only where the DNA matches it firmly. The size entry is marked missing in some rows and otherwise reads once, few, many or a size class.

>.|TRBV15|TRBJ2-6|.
TGTGCCACCAGACCGACTCCGACCTCTGGGGCCAACGTCCTGACTTTC
CATRPTPTSGANVLTF
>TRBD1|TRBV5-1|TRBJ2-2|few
TGCGCCAGCAAATCTCTAACCGGGACAGGGAACACCGGGGAGCTGTTTTTT
CASKSLTGTGNTGELFF
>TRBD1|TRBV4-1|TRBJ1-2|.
TGCGCCAGCAGCTACCAGGGGGTTCTGTCTGGGGGCTACACCTTC
CASSYQGVLSGGYTF
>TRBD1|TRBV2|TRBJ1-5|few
TGTGCCAGCAGCGAAAGACAGGGTACCAATCAGCCCCAGCATTTT
CASSERQGTNQPQHF
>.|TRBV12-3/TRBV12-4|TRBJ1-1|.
TGTGCCAGCAGCTCCCTGGCGAACACTGAAGCTTTCTTT
CASSSLANTEAFF
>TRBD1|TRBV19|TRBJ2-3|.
TGTGCCAGTAGTTCCGGACAGGGGGCGCGCACAGATACGCAGTATTTT
CASSSGQGARTDTQYF
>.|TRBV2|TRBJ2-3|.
TGTGCCAGCAGTCCAACAACAGATACGCAGTATTTT
CASSPTTDTQYF
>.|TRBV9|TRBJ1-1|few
TGTGCCAGCAGCGCGGTAGCGAACACTGAAGCTTTCTTT
CASSAVANTEAFF
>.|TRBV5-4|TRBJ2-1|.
TGTGCCAGCAGCTTGGCCCCTAGCGTATCCCACAATGAGCAGTTCTTC
CASSLAPSVSHNEQFF
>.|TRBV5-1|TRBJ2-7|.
TGCGCCAGCGGAAAACTACAGGGTGACGAGCAGTACTTC
CASGKLQGDEQYF
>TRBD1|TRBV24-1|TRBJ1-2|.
TGTGCCACCAGTGATGACGGGACAGACTATGGCTACACCTTC
CATSDDGTDYGYTF
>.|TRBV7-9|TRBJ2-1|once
TGTGCCAGCAGCCAGACGACAGGCTACAATGAGCAGTTCTTC
CASSQTTGYNEQFF
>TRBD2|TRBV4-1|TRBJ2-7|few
TGCGCCAGCAGCGCTAGCGGGGATATTTTTTACGAGCAGTACTTC
CASSASGDIFYEQYF
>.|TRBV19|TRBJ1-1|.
TGTGCCAGTAGTATAGTTGGCCCCAGGGTAAGGATGAACACTGAAGCTTTCTTT
CASSIVGPRVRMNTEAFF
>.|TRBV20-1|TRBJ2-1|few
TGCAGTGCTATTAGTGTCGGTGAGCAGTTCTTC
CSAISVGEQFF
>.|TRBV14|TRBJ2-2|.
TGTGCCAGCAGCCCACAGGGCTACACCGGGGAGCTGTTTTTT
CASSPQGYTGELFF
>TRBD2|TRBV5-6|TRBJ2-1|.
TGTGCCAGCAGCTTTAGGGCTAGCGGATTGACCTCCTACAATGAGCAGTTCTTC
CASSFRASGLTSYNEQFF
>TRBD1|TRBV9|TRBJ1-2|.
TGTGCCAGCAGCAGGGACAGGGGGCTTTATGGCTACACCTTC
CASSRDRGLYGYTF
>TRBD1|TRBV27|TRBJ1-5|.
TGTGCCAGCAGTTTACTCCAGGGGGCGAATCAGCCCCAGCATTTT
CASSLLQGANQPQHF
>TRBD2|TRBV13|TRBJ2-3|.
TGTGCCAGCAGCCCCGGGGGGGCCGGCACAGATACGCAGTATTTT
CASSPGGAGTDTQYF
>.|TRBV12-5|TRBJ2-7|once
TGTGCTAGTGGACCGGGACAATCCTACGAGCAGTACTTC
CASGPGQSYEQYF
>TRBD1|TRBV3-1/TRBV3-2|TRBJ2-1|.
TGTGCCAGCAGCCGCGGACAGGGGACCTACAATGAGCAGTTCTTC
CASSRGQGTYNEQFF
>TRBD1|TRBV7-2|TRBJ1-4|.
TGTGCCAGCAGCTTAGAGGGGGCGACTAATGAAAAACTGTTTTTT
CASSLEGATNEKLFF
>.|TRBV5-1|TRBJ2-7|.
TGCGCCAGCAGCTTGGCCGCTGGCAGCGGCGAGCAGTACTTC
CASSLAAGSGEQYF
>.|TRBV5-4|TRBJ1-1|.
TGTGCCAGCAGCTTGGGAGGGACTAACACTGAAGCTTTCTTT
CASSLGGTNTEAFF
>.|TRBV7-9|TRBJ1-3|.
TGTGCCAGCAGTCCCGCAGGGATCGCTGGAAACACCATATATTTT
CASSPAGIAGNTIYF
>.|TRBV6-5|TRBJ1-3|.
TGTGCCAGCACCTCCGCGGGGGGAACGGGAAACACCATATATTTT
CASTSAGGTGNTIYF
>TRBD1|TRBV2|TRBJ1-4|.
TGTGCCAGCATGGCCCCGAGACAGGGGTACAATGAAAAACTGTTTTTT
CASMAPRQGYNEKLFF
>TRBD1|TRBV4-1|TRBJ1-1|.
TGCGCCAGCAGCCAAGTCCTAAGACGACGGGACAGGGTTGAAGCTTTCTTT
CASSQVLRRRDRVEAFF
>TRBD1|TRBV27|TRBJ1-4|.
TGTGCCGGCAGTTTCCGACAGGGCAGGGGAAAACTGTTTTTT
CAGSFRQGRGKLFF
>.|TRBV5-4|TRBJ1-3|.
TGTGCCAGCAGCCCCGGGGGGCGGAGCTCTGGAAACACCATATATTTT
CASSPGGRSSGNTIYF
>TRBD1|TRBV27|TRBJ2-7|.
TGTGCCAGCAGAAGACAGGGGGCCTACGAGCAGTACTTC
CASRRQGAYEQYF
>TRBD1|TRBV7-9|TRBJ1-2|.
TGTGCCAGCAGCTCCCCCATGGGCACAGGGGGCGGTAACAACTATGGCTACACCTTC
CASSSPMGTGGGNNYGYTF
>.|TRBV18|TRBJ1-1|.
TGTGCCAGCTCCCCGACACCCCCCCACACTGAAGCTTTCTTT
CASSPTPPHTEAFF
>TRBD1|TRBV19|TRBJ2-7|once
TGTGCCAGTAGTTTCCGGGACAGGGCCTACGAGCAGTACTTC
CASSFRDRAYEQYF
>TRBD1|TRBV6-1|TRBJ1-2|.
TGTGCCAGCAGTGAAGGACAGGGGGCCACATATGGCTACACCTTC
CASSEGQGATYGYTF
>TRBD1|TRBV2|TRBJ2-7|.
TGTGCCAGTCCGAAACAGGGGGTAGCCTACGAGCAGTACTTC
CASPKQGVAYEQYF
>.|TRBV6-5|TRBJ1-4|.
TGTGCCAGCAGTTTCAGGGCCGGTACTAATGAAAAACTGTTTTTT
CASSFRAGTNEKLFF
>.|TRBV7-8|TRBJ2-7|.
TGTGCCAGCAGCTTAGCGATCAGGGCCCCCTCCTACGAGCAGTACTTC
CASSLAIRAPSYEQYF
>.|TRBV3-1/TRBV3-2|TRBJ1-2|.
TGTGCCAGCAGCCAAGGCGACAGGTCTGGCTACACCTTC
CASSQGDRSGYTF
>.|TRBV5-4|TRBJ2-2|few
TGTGCCAGCAGCTTGGGGCTTGGCAGGGGAAAGGCCGGGGAGCTGTTTTTT
CASSLGLGRGKAGELFF
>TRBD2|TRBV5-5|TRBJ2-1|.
TGTGCCAGCAGCTTGGTGTGGACTAGCGGGTCCTACAATGAGCAGTTCTTC
CASSLVWTSGSYNEQFF
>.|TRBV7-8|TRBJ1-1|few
TGTGCCAGCAGCTACGGACAGACGAACACTGAAGCTTTCTTT
CASSYGQTNTEAFF
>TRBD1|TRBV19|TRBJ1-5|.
TGTGCCAGTCTTGGACAGGCCGGGCAGCCCCAGCATTTT
CASLGQAGQPQHF
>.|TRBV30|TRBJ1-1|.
TGTGCCTGGATGGGGGGGCTGAACACTGAAGCTTTCTTT
CAWMGGLNTEAFF